Listed here are 10 T cell receptor beta chains from one sample, sequenced in a study of blood T cells in healthy people across ages. The second PCR ran about 6 to 11 cycles with a sample-barcoded 5' primer and J-beta primers. TCRdb independently ran MiXCR on the 5' RACE reads; one entry per CDR3 protein. The table has roughly 1.4 million distinct CDR3 sequences, around 59% seen once. Specimen: blood. Source of these receptors: a man between 18 and 35 years old in good health.

J is TRBJ1-2 and V is TRBV29-1; unclear D gene. This CDR3 has 15 amino acids. V lost 4 bases, J lost 0 bases, and 15 bases lay in between. Germline loops: CDR1 SQVTM, CDR2 ANQGSEA. The CDR3 bases are TGCAGCGTTGGCCGGCGTAACGGAGCTAACTATGGCTACACCTTC. Translating it yields CSVGRRNGANYGYTF.

The chain employs TRBV20-1 and TRBJ2-3, with D perhaps matching TRBD2 (6 bases). The germline V gene encodes CDR1 DFQATT and CDR2 SNEGSKA (reference sequence). The CDR3 sequence is 13 residues long. Here the CDR3 reads CRANAGTTDTQYF. The CDR3 DNA reads as TGCAGGGCAAATGCGGGGACCACAGATACGCAGTATTTT.

There are a few counts of this clonotype. The chain joins TRBV9 to TRBJ2-1; D may be TRBD2 (5 bases). This CDR3 comprises 14 residues. V was shortened by 0 bases and J by 6 bases, with 10 bases between the two germline ends. Germline assignment: CDR1 SGDLS and CDR2 YYNGEE. In DNA form, the CDR3 reads TGTGCCAGCAGCGTAGTTCGGGGAGCCAATGAGCAGTTCTTC. Its protein is CASSVVRGANEQFF.

The chain carries TRBV24-1 and TRBJ1-1, with a tentative D call TRBD1 (5 bases). Per the germline V gene, CDR1 is KGHDR and CDR2 is SFDVKD. CDR3 length: 12 residues. V was cut by 2 bases and J by 7 bases, with 7 bases left in between. This CDR3 reads CATSDWGGEAFF. CDR3 coding DNA: TGTGCCACCAGTGATTGGGGCGGTGAAGCTTTCTTT.

The chain carries TRBV4-2 and TRBJ2-7; 8 positions match TRBD1. Germline loops: CDR1 LGHNA, CDR2 YNFKEQ. The CDR3 has 15 amino acids. J gave up 3 bases and V 1 base, and 5 bases lay outside the gene matches. CDR3 DNA sequence: TGTGCCAGCAGCCAAGGCGGGACAGGTCTCTACGAGCAGTACTTC. Translated, it gives CASSQGGTGLYEQYF.

This sequence joins TRBV11-1 and TRBJ2-7; the match to TRBD2 covers 8 bases. This CDR3 contains 16 residues. Germline-derived CDR1 and CDR2 are SGHAT and FQDESV (reference sequence). V gave up 0 bases and J gave up 0 bases; unmatched junction bases: 4. The CDR3: CASSLAASGPSYEQYF. CDR3 nucleotides: TGTGCCAGCAGCTTAGCTGCTAGCGGGCCCTCCTACGAGCAGTACTTC.

The chain couples TRBV7-9 to TRBJ1-1, with D perhaps matching TRBD1 (6 bases). V was pared by 3 bases and J by 4 bases, with 9 bases between. Germline V gives CDR1 SEHNR, CDR2 FQNEAQ (reference sequence). The CDR3 runs 13 residues. CDR3 sequence: CASSFQGFTEAFF. CDR3 DNA sequence: TGTGCCAGCAGCTTTCAGGGGTTCACTGAAGCTTTCTTT.

The rearrangement joins TRBV6-6 to TRBJ1-5; D is unresolved. The CDR3 extends over 14 amino acids. Germline V gene data show CDR1 as MNHNY and CDR2 as SVGAGI (reference sequence). Trimming removed 10 bases from V and 0 bases from J, with 13 bases in between. The CDR3 nucleotides are TGTGCCACCGGGGAGATTTATAGCAATCAGCCCCAGCATTTT. It encodes CATGEIYSNQPQHF.

The chain is built from TRBV27 and TRBJ1-5; 7 nucleotides line up with TRBD1. CDR3 length: 15 amino acids. The germline V gene encodes CDR1 MNHEY and CDR2 SMNVEV (reference sequence). J was trimmed by 7 bases and V by 4 bases; bases with no gene match: 10. The CDR3 DNA follows: TGTGCCAGCAGTTCTCTGACAGGGAGGGGACAGCCCCAGCATTTT. Its translation: CASSSLTGRGQPQHF.

This clonotype has more than one count but fewer than ten. This chain links TRBV28 with TRBJ2-7; the D gene could be TRBD1 or TRBD2 (5 bases each). V was clipped by 8 bases and J by 0 bases, with 17 bases between them. The CDR3 covers 15 residues. Germline V gene data show CDR1 as MDHEN and CDR2 as SYDVKM. DNA for the CDR3: TGTGCCAGCGGGCCACTCCGGGACCGCTCCTACGAGCAGTACTTC. Translated: CASGPLRDRSYEQYF.